This T cell receptor (beta chain) came from a study of liver allograft versus peripheral blood T cells. Background on the study: Comparing T cell receptor repertoires in transplanted livers with those in recipients' peripheral blood was part of the design. Study-level points and caveats: T cell receptor repertoires inside liver allografts reportedly differed from those in peripheral blood.

TCRdb reprocessed the reads with MiXCR, giving one entry per CDR3 protein. The sample includes over 9,000 distinct CDR3 sequences, about 25% of them seen just once. Remarks on this clonotype: As yet, its antigen is unknown.

Trimming at V came to 0 bases and at J to 6 bases, leaving 7 bases not matched to a gene. Germline loops: CDR1 MDHEN, CDR2 SYDVKM. The CDR3 runs 17 residues. This receptor was obtained from a human patient who had a liver transplant. Some T cells may be the graft donor's. This sequence joins TRBV28 and TRBJ2-2; 10 nucleotides line up with TRBD2. As DNA, the CDR3 is TGTGCCAGCAGTTTATGGCGACTAGCGGGTGGGCCCGGGGAGCTGTTTTTT. Translation: CASSLWRLAGGPGELFF.